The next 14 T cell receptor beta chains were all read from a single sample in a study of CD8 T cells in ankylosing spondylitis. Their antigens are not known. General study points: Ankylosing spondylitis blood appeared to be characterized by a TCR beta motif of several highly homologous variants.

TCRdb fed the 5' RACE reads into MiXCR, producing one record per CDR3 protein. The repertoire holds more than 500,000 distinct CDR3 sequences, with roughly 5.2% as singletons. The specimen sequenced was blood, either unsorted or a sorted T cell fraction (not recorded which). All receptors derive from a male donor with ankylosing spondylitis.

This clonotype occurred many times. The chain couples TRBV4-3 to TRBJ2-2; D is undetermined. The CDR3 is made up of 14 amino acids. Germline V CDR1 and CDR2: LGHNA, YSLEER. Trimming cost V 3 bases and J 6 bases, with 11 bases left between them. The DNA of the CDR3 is TGCGCCAGCAGCCACAGACATGCCTCCGGGGAGCTGTTTTTT. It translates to CASSHRHASGELFF.

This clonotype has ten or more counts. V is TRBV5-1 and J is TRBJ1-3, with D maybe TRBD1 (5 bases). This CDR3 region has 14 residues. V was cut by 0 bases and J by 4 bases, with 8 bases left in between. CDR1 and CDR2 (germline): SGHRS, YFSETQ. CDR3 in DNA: TGCGCCAGCAGCTTGGACAGGAACGGAAACACCATATATTTT. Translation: CASSLDRNGNTIYF.

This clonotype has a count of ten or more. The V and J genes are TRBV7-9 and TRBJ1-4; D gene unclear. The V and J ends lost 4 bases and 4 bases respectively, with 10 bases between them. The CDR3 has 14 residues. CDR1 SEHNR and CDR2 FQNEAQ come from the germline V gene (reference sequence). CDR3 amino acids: CASSWGADNEKLFF. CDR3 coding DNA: TGTGCCAGCAGCTGGGGTGCCGATAATGAAAAACTGTTTTTT.

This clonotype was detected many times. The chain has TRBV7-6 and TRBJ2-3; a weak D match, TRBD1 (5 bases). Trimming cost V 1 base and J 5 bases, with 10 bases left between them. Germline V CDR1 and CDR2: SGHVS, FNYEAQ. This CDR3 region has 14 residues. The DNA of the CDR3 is TGTGCCAGCAGCTTAGAGTCCCAGGGAGATACGCAGTATTTT. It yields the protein CASSLESQGDTQYF.

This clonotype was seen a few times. The CDR3 loop is CSARNRWNTEAFF. CDR3 DNA sequence: TGCAGTGCTAGAAACAGGTGGAACACTGAAGCTTTCTTT. The chain couples TRBV20-1 to TRBJ1-1, with D possibly TRBD1 on 5 matching bases. The CDR3 has 13 amino acids. The germline gives CDR1 DFQATT, CDR2 SNEGSKA (reference sequence). V was trimmed by 2 bases and J by 1 base, leaving 8 bases between them.

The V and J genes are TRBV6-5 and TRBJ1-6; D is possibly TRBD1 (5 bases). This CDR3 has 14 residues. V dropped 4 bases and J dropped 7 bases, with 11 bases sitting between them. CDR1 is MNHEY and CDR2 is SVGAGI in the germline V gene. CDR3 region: CASSLNGDNSPLHF. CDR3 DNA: TGTGCCAGCAGTTTAAACGGGGACAATTCACCCCTCCACTTT.

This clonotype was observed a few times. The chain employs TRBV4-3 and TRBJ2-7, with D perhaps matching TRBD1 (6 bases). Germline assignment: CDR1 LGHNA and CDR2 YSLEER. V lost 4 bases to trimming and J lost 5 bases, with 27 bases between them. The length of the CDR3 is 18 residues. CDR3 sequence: CASSLGTWTAKPRDEQYF. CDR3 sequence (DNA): TGCGCCAGCAGCCTAGGGACCTGGACAGCCAAGCCGCGGGACGAGCAGTACTTC.

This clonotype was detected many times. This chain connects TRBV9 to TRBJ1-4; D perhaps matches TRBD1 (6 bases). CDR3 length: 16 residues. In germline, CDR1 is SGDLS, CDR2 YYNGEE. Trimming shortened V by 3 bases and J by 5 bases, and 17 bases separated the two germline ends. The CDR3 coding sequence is TGTGCCAGCAGCGCTGGGACGGGGGGCAGGAATGAAAAACTGTTTTTT. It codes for CASSAGTGGRNEKLFF.

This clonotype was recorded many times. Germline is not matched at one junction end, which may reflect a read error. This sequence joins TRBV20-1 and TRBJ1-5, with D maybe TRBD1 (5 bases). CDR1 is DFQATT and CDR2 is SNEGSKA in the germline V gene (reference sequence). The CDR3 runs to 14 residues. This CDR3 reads CSVRRAGGNQPQHF. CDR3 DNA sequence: TGCAGTGTTAGAAGGGCGGGGGGCAATCAGCCCCAGCATTTT.

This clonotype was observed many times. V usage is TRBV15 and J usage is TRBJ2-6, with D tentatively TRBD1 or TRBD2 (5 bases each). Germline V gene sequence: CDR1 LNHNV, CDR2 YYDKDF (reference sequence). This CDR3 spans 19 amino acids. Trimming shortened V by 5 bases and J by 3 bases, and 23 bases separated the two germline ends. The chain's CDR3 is CATSAPLGTEFFGANVLTF. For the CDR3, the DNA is TGTGCCACCAGCGCCCCTTTAGGGACGGAGTTTTTTGGGGCCAACGTCCTGACTTTC.

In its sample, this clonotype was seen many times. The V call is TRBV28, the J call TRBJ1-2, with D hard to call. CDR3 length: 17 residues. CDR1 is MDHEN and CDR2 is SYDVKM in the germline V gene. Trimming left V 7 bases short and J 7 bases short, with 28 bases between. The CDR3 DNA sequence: TGTGCCAGCACCGAACCGGGAAGGTTGGGGTCGGATTCTGGCTACACCTTC. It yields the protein CASTEPGRLGSDSGYTF.

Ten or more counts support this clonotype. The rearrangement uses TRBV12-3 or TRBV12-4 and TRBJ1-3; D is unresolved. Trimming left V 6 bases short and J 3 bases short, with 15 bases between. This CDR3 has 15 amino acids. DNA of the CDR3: TGTGCCAGCAGCACACGCCAAATACTTGGAAACACCATATATTTT. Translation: CASSTRQILGNTIYF.

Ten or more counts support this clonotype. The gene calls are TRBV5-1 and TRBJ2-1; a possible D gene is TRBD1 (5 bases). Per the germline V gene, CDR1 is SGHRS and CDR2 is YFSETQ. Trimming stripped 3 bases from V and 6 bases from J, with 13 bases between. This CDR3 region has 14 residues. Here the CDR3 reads CASSSIQGVNEQFF. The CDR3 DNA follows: TGCGCCAGCAGCTCGATCCAGGGCGTCAATGAGCAGTTCTTC.

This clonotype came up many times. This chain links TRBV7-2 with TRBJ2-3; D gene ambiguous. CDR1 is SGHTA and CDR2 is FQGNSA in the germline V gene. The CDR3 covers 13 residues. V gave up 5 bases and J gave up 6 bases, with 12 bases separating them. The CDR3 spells CASSPVSRDTQYF. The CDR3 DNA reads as TGTGCCAGCAGCCCAGTGTCTAGGGATACGCAGTATTTT.